A selection of T cell receptor beta chains follows, all from one sample in a study of cytomegalovirus exposure and HLA in healthy donors. Data came from immunoSEQ multiplex PCR; TCRdb stores just in-frame clones and leaves some out. The top ten hold 3% to 3.5% of the sample, which has about 99,000 clones, 60% to 80% seen once. The sequencing input was PBMCs. The receptors were gathered from a middle-aged man in good health and CMV-seronegative. The CDR3 runs from the conserved cysteine through the conserved F or W. D genes are given only for firm matches. A row's size may be missing; if present it is once, few, many or a size class.

j_gene: TRBJ1-1; d_gene: NA; v_gene: TRBV15; abundance: NA; CDR3aa: CATSRDRGIVTEAFF; CDR3nt: TGTGCCACCAGCAGAGACAGGGGAATTGTCACTGAAGCTTTCTTT
j_gene: TRBJ1-2; d_gene: TRBD1; v_gene: TRBV27; abundance: NA; CDR3aa: CASSSQGQGASGYTF; CDR3nt: TGTGCCAGCAGTTCGCAAGGACAGGGGGCTTCTGGCTACACCTTC
j_gene: TRBJ2-7; d_gene: TRBD2; v_gene: TRBV11-1; abundance: NA; CDR3aa: CASSDYPGLGEQYF; CDR3nt: TGTGCCAGCAGCGACTATCCCGGACTAGGCGAGCAGTACTTC
j_gene: TRBJ2-7; d_gene: NA; v_gene: TRBV7-9; abundance: NA; CDR3aa: CASSRAYEQYF; CDR3nt: TGTGCCAGCAGCCGCGCCTACGAGCAGTACTTC
j_gene: TRBJ1-5; d_gene: NA; v_gene: TRBV6-1; abundance: NA; CDR3aa: CASSEVPQGMGHNQPQHF; CDR3nt: TGTGCCAGCAGTGAAGTGCCTCAGGGTATGGGCCACAATCAGCCCCAGCATTTT
j_gene: TRBJ1-6; d_gene: NA; v_gene: TRBV5-4; abundance: NA; CDR3aa: CASSSAGGVNSPLHF; CDR3nt: TGTGCCAGCAGCTCCGCTGGGGGCGTGAATTCACCCCTCCACTTT
j_gene: TRBJ1-2; d_gene: NA; v_gene: TRBV23-1; abundance: NA; CDR3aa: CASSQQRQSYGYTF; CDR3nt: TGCGCCAGCAGTCAACAGAGACAGAGCTATGGCTACACCTTC
j_gene: TRBJ1-4; d_gene: TRBD1; v_gene: TRBV27; abundance: NA; CDR3aa: CASSLSFRTGDEKLFF; CDR3nt: TGTGCCAGCAGTTTAAGCTTCCGTACAGGGGATGAAAAACTGTTTTTT
j_gene: TRBJ1-2; d_gene: TRBD1; v_gene: TRBV6-6; abundance: NA; CDR3aa: CASRTSGQGRIYGYTF; CDR3nt: TGTGCCAGCCGTACCTCAGGACAGGGCCGGATCTATGGCTACACCTTC
j_gene: TRBJ2-1; d_gene: NA; v_gene: TRBV29-1; abundance: NA; CDR3aa: CSVDRQVGSEQFF; CDR3nt: TGCAGCGTTGATAGGCAGGTCGGTAGTGAGCAGTTCTTC
j_gene: TRBJ1-6; d_gene: NA; v_gene: TRBV7-2; abundance: NA; CDR3aa: CASSPRGGRDSPLHF; CDR3nt: TGTGCCAGCAGCCCCCGGGGGGGGAGGGATTCACCCCTCCACTTT
j_gene: TRBJ2-5; d_gene: NA; v_gene: TRBV7-9; abundance: NA; CDR3aa: CASSRDTEETQYF; CDR3nt: TGTGCCAGCAGCCGCGACACAGAGGAGACCCAGTACTTC
j_gene: TRBJ2-1; d_gene: NA; v_gene: TRBV11-3; abundance: NA; CDR3aa: CASSLGATRGNYYEQFF; CDR3nt: TGTGCCAGCAGCTTAGGGGCCACTCGCGGGAATTACTATGAGCAGTTCTTC
j_gene: TRBJ1-6; d_gene: NA; v_gene: TRBV7-9; abundance: NA; CDR3aa: CASSRPGRSYNSPLHF; CDR3nt: TGTGCCAGCAGCCGCCCCGGTCGCTCCTATAATTCACCCCTCCACTTT
j_gene: TRBJ1-5; d_gene: TRBD1; v_gene: TRBV2; abundance: NA; CDR3aa: CASSVDRGRVGQPQHF; CDR3nt: TGTGCCAGCAGTGTTGACAGGGGGCGAGTCGGTCAGCCCCAGCATTTT
j_gene: TRBJ1-5; d_gene: TRBD1; v_gene: TRBV30; abundance: few; CDR3aa: CAWKGQGDDQPQHF; CDR3nt: TGTGCCTGGAAGGGACAGGGAGATGATCAGCCCCAGCATTTT
j_gene: TRBJ2-3; d_gene: NA; v_gene: TRBV28; abundance: NA; CDR3aa: CASGSTGRGTDTQYF; CDR3nt: TGTGCCAGCGGATCCACCGGCAGGGGCACAGATACGCAGTATTTT
j_gene: TRBJ1-5; d_gene: NA; v_gene: TRBV2; abundance: NA; CDR3aa: CASSESYRSNQPQHF; CDR3nt: TGTGCCAGCAGCGAATCGTACAGGAGCAATCAGCCCCAGCATTTT
j_gene: TRBJ2-3; d_gene: TRBD2; v_gene: TRBV5-4; abundance: NA; CDR3aa: CASSRTSGVTDTQYF; CDR3nt: TGTGCCAGCAGCAGAACTAGCGGGGTGACAGATACGCAGTATTTT
j_gene: TRBJ2-1; d_gene: TRBD2; v_gene: TRBV5-4; abundance: NA; CDR3aa: CASSFLAGGFIDEQFF; CDR3nt: TGTGCCAGCAGCTTTCTAGCGGGGGGCTTTATAGATGAGCAGTTCTTC
j_gene: TRBJ2-2; d_gene: NA; v_gene: TRBV10-2; abundance: few; CDR3aa: CASTGQITGELFF; CDR3nt: TGCGCCAGCACCGGACAGATCACCGGGGAGCTGTTTTTT
j_gene: TRBJ1-2; d_gene: NA; v_gene: TRBV28; abundance: once; CDR3aa: CASISSPGGDYGYTF; CDR3nt: TGTGCCAGCATCTCATCCCCGGGGGGCGACTATGGCTACACCTTC
j_gene: TRBJ2-1; d_gene: TRBD2; v_gene: TRBV5-1; abundance: NA; CDR3aa: CASRLADSYNEQFF; CDR3nt: TGCGCCAGCAGACTAGCGGACTCCTACAATGAGCAGTTCTTC
j_gene: TRBJ1-3; d_gene: NA; v_gene: TRBV30; abundance: few; CDR3aa: CAWSQSSGSGNTIYF; CDR3nt: TGTGCCTGGAGTCAATCCTCGGGCTCTGGAAACACCATATATTTT
j_gene: TRBJ2-7; d_gene: TRBD1; v_gene: TRBV4-2; abundance: NA; CDR3aa: CASSQVSGQGAMYEQYF; CDR3nt: TGTGCCAGCAGCCAAGTTTCCGGACAGGGGGCTATGTACGAGCAGTACTTC
j_gene: TRBJ1-1; d_gene: NA; v_gene: TRBV5-1; abundance: NA; CDR3aa: CASSLEQGLMNTEAFF; CDR3nt: TGCGCCAGCAGCTTGGAACAGGGTCTCATGAACACTGAAGCTTTCTTT
j_gene: TRBJ2-1; d_gene: NA; v_gene: TRBV4-1; abundance: NA; CDR3aa: CASSQGSGGSNYNEQFF; CDR3nt: TGCGCCAGCAGCCAAGGAAGTGGAGGGAGTAACTACAATGAGCAGTTCTTC
j_gene: TRBJ1-1; d_gene: TRBD1; v_gene: TRBV28; abundance: NA; CDR3aa: CASSHHRGRREKAFF; CDR3nt: TGTGCCAGCAGTCATCACAGGGGGCGGAGGGAAAAAGCTTTCTTT
j_gene: TRBJ1-1; d_gene: TRBD1; v_gene: TRBV5-1; abundance: NA; CDR3aa: CASSSGQGRTEAFF; CDR3nt: TGCGCCAGCAGCTCAGGACAGGGGAGGACTGAAGCTTTCTTT
j_gene: TRBJ1-1; d_gene: NA; v_gene: TRBV25-1; abundance: NA; CDR3aa: CASSATMNTEAFF; CDR3nt: TGTGCCAGCAGTGCAACAATGAACACTGAAGCTTTCTTT
j_gene: TRBJ2-7; d_gene: NA; v_gene: TRBV30; abundance: few; CDR3aa: CAWSVQNSRTANEQYF; CDR3nt: TGTGCCTGGAGTGTACAGAACAGTCGGACAGCCAACGAGCAGTACTTC
j_gene: TRBJ1-2; d_gene: NA; v_gene: TRBV27; abundance: NA; CDR3aa: CASSYGTFPYGYTF; CDR3nt: TGTGCCAGCAGTTACGGGACATTCCCCTATGGCTACACCTTC
j_gene: TRBJ2-1; d_gene: TRBD2; v_gene: TRBV10-3; abundance: NA; CDR3aa: CAISLDSGSSYNEQFF; CDR3nt: TGTGCCATCTCCTTGGATAGCGGGAGCTCCTACAATGAGCAGTTCTTC
j_gene: TRBJ1-6; d_gene: TRBD1; v_gene: TRBV19; abundance: NA; CDR3aa: CASSIQGAGNSPLHF; CDR3nt: TGTGCCAGTAGTATCCAGGGGGCAGGGAATTCACCCCTCCACTTT
j_gene: TRBJ2-1; d_gene: NA; v_gene: TRBV7-9; abundance: once; CDR3aa: CASSLAGGQANEQFF; CDR3nt: TGTGCCAGCAGCTTAGCGGGGGGGCAAGCAAATGAGCAGTTCTTC
j_gene: TRBJ2-7; d_gene: NA; v_gene: TRBV7-3; abundance: NA; CDR3aa: CSSSFTGNEQYF; CDR3nt: TGTTCCAGCAGCTTCACAGGGAACGAGCAGTACTTC
j_gene: TRBJ1-3; d_gene: NA; v_gene: TRBV30; abundance: NA; CDR3aa: CAWSLFPGNTIYF; CDR3nt: TGTGCCTGGAGTCTTTTTCCCGGAAACACCATATATTTT
j_gene: TRBJ1-4; d_gene: NA; v_gene: TRBV30; abundance: NA; CDR3aa: CACQTGQEKLFF; CDR3nt: TGTGCCTGCCAGACAGGTCAAGAAAAGCTGTTTTTT
j_gene: TRBJ2-1; d_gene: TRBD1; v_gene: TRBV19; abundance: NA; CDR3aa: CASSIAQGANEQFF; CDR3nt: TGTGCCAGTAGTATCGCGCAGGGGGCGAATGAGCAGTTCTTC
j_gene: TRBJ2-3; d_gene: NA; v_gene: TRBV2; abundance: NA; CDR3aa: CASSEHLDTQYF; CDR3nt: TGTGCCAGCAGTGAACATTTGGATACGCAGTATTTT
j_gene: TRBJ2-1; d_gene: NA; v_gene: TRBV18; abundance: NA; CDR3aa: CASSPNTGYNEQFF; CDR3nt: TGTGCCAGCTCACCCAATACAGGATACAATGAGCAGTTCTTC
j_gene: TRBJ2-1; d_gene: TRBD2; v_gene: TRBV28; abundance: NA; CDR3aa: CASSSSPGLGTSFDEQFF; CDR3nt: TGTGCCAGCAGTTCGTCCCCGGGGTTGGGGACTAGCTTTGATGAGCAGTTCTTC
j_gene: TRBJ2-3; d_gene: TRBD2; v_gene: TRBV15; abundance: NA; CDR3aa: CATSRGSTSGGTDTQYF; CDR3nt: TGTGCCACCAGCAGAGGGTCAACTAGCGGCGGGACAGATACGCAGTATTTT
j_gene: TRBJ1-2; d_gene: NA; v_gene: TRBV19; abundance: NA; CDR3aa: CASSIWAYGYTF; CDR3nt: TGTGCCAGTAGTATCTGGGCGTATGGCTACACCTTC
j_gene: TRBJ1-6; d_gene: NA; v_gene: TRBV27; abundance: NA; CDR3aa: CASSLYSDTAFSPLHF; CDR3nt: TGTGCCAGCAGTTTATACTCGGACACCGCTTTTTCACCCCTCCACTTT